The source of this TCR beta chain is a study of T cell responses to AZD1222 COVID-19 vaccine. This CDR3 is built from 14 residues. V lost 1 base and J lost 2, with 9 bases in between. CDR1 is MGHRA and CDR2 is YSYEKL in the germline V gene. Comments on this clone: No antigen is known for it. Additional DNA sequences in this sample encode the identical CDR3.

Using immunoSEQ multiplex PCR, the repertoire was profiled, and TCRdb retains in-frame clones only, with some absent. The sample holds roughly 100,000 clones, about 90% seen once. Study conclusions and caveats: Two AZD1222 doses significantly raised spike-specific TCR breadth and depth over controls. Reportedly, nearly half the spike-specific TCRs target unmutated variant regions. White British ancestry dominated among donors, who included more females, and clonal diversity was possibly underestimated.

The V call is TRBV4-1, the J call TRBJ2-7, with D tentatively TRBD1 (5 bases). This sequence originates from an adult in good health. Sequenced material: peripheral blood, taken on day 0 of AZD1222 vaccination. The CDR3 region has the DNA TGCGCCAGCAGCCAAGCTGGGGCAACCTACGAGCAGTACTTC. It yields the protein CASSQAGATYEQYF.